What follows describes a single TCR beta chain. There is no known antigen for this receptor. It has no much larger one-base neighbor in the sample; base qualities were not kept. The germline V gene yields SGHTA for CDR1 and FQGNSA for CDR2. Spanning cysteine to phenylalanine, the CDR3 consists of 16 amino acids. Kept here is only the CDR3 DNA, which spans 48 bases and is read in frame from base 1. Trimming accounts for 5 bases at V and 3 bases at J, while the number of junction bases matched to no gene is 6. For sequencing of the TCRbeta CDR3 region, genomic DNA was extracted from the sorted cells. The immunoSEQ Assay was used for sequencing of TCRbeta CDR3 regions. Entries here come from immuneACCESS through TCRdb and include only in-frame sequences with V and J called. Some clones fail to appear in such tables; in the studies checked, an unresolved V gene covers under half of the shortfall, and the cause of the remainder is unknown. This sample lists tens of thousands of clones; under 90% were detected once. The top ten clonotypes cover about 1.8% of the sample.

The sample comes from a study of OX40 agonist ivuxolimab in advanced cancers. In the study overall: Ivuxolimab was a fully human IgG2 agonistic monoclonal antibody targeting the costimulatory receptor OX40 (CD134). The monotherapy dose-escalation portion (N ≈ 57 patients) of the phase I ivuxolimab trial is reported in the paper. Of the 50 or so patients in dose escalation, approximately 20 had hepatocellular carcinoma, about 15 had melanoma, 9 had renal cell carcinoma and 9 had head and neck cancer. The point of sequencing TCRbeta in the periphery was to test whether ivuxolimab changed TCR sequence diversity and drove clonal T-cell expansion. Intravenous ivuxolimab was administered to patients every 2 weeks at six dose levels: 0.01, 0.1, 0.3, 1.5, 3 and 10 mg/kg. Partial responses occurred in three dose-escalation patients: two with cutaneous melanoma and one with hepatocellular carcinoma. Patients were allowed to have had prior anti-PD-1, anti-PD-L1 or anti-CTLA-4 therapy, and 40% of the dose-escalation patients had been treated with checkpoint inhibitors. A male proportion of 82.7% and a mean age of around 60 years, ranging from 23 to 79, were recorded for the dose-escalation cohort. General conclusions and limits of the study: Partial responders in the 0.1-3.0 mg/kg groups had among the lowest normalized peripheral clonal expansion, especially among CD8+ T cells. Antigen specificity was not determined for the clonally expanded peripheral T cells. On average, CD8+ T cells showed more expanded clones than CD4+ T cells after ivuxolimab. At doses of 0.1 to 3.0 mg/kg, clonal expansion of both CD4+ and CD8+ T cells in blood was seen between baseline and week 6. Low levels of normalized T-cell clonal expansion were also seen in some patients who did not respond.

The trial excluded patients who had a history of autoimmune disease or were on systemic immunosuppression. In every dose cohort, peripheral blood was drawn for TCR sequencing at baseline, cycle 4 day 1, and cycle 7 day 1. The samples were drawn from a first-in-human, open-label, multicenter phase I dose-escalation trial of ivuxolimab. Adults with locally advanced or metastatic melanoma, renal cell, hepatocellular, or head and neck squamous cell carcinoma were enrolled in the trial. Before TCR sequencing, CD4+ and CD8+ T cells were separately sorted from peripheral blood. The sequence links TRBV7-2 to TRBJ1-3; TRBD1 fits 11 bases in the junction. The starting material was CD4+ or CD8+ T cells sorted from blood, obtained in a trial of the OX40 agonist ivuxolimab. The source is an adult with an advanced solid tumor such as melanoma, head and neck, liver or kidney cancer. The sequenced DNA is TGTGCCAGCAGCAGGACAGGGGGCGCGGATGGAAACACCATATATTTT. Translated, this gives CASSRTGGADGNTIYF.